This record looks at one T cell receptor beta chain sequence and its context. The antigen is undetermined. This table comes from immunoSEQ multiplex PCR, and its TCRdb copy is limited to in-frame clones, with some not included. This repertoire shows 200,000 to 250,000 clones, approximately 80% found once; its top ten account for more than 13%. The record originates from a study of cytomegalovirus exposure and HLA in healthy donors. Germline V gene data show CDR1 as LNHDA and CDR2 as SQIVND (reference sequence). The CDR3 runs 14 residues. Trimming stripped 5 bases from V and 0 bases from J, with 10 bases between. Study results and caveats: Reported results showed that the classifier diagnosed cytomegalovirus status with high specificity and sensitivity.

The specimen sequenced was PBMCs. This sequence was found in a woman in her thirties in good health and CMV-seropositive. The chain is built from TRBV19 and TRBJ1-1; no definite D call. CDR3 DNA: TGTGCCAGTAGTTTGAGCGGAATGAACACTGAAGCTTTCTTT. This gives the protein CASSLSGMNTEAFF.